The 9 T cell receptor beta chains given below trace back to one sample, sequenced in a study of T cell responses to AZD1222 COVID-19 vaccine. The protocol was immunoSEQ multiplex PCR, while the TCRdb copy is restricted to in-frame clones and leaves out a portion. The top ten hold 5.5% to 6% of the sample, which has 150,000 to 180,000 clones, approximately 87% seen once. This material consisted of peripheral blood, taken on day 0 of MenACWY control vaccination. The source of these receptors is an adult in good health.

The chain couples TRBV9 to TRBJ2-2; 10 positions agree with TRBD2. Trimming cost V 0 bases and J 8 bases; bases outside gene matches: 13. Germline V CDR1 and CDR2: SGDLS, YYNGEE. This CDR3 comprises 18 residues. CDR3 in amino acids: CASSVGASGRVGFGELFF. The CDR3 DNA reads as TGTGCCAGCAGCGTAGGAGCCAGCGGGAGGGTTGGCTTTGGGGAGCTGTTTTTT. Full variable domain (rest looked up from reference TRBV9 and TRBJ2-2): DSGVTQTPKHLITATGQRVTLRCSPRSGDLSVYWYQQSLDQGLQFLIQYYNGEERAKGNILERFSAQQFPDLHSELNLSSLELGDSALYFCASSVGASGRVGFGELFFGEGSRLTVL.

The rearrangement joins TRBV10-3 to TRBJ2-3; 9 nucleotides match TRBD1. Unmatched junction bases numbered 5, after V lost 6 bases and J lost 4 bases. This CDR3 contains 14 residues. Germline V lookup: CDR1 ENHRY, CDR2 SYGVKD. The CDR3 protein is CAIREQGASDTQYF. Written as DNA, the CDR3 is TGTGCCATCAGAGAACAGGGGGCGTCAGATACGCAGTATTTT.

The rearrangement links TRBV10-1 to TRBJ2-1; 10 nucleotides agree with TRBD1. V shed 1 base and J 6 bases; nucleotides not matched to a gene: 6. Germline CDR1 reads WNHNN; CDR2 reads SYGVQD (reference sequence). The CDR3 totals 16 residues. The CDR3 spells CASSEFRGQGSNEQFF. CDR3 in DNA: TGCGCCAGCAGTGAGTTTAGGGGACAGGGGTCCAATGAGCAGTTCTTC.

J is TRBJ2-7 and V is TRBV5-5; maybe TRBD1 (5 bases). The CDR3 loop spans 17 amino acids. V gave up 1 base and J gave up 0 bases, with 17 bases separating them. CDR1 and CDR2 from the germline V gene are SGHKS and YYEKEE (reference sequence). The CDR3 DNA is TGTGCCAGCAGCTTGTCAGGGAAAAAAGGCCTCTCCTACGAGCAGTACGTC. It yields the protein CASSLSGKKGLSYEQYV.

V gene TRBV6-5 combines with J gene TRBJ2-1; D is possibly TRBD1 or TRBD2 (6 bases each). Trimming took off 6 bases at V and 1 base at J, with 13 bases between the two ends. The CDR3 covers 15 residues. In germline, CDR1 is MNHEY, CDR2 SVGAGI. In DNA, the CDR3 is TGTGCCAGCAGGAGGGGGGTCCTTTCCTACAATGAGCAGTTCTTC. Residues: CASRRGVLSYNEQFF.

V and J are TRBV24-1 and TRBJ2-1; no clear D. Between the trimmed V and J ends, which lost 3 bases and 9 bases, there was a span of 8 bases. CDR1 KGHDR and CDR2 SFDVKD come from the germline V gene. This CDR3 is 12 amino acids long. CDR3 residues: CATSDAGFEQFF. The CDR3 nucleotides read TGTGCCACCAGTGATGCCGGATTTGAGCAGTTCTTC.

The chain combines TRBV7-3 with TRBJ1-1; no firm D call. V gave up 5 bases and J gave up 4 bases, with 5 bases separating them. CDR3 length: 11 amino acids. From germline, CDR1 is SGHTA and CDR2 FQGTGA. CDR3 protein: CASSDGTEAFF. The CDR3 region has the DNA TGTGCCAGCAGCGACGGCACTGAAGCTTTCTTT.

This clone was seen a single time. The chain carries TRBV29-1 and TRBJ1-3, with no clear D. In germline, CDR1 is SQVTM, CDR2 ANQGSEA. The V gene lost 0 bases and the J gene lost 0 bases, with 12 bases spanning the gap. The CDR3 runs 16 residues. CDR3 sequence: CSVEDRGVVSGNTIYF. The CDR3 nucleotides are TGCAGCGTTGAAGATCGTGGAGTAGTCTCTGGAAACACCATATATTTT. Full variable domain (rest looked up from reference TRBV29-1 and TRBJ1-3): SAVISQKPSRDICQRGTSLTIQCQVDSQVTMMFWYRQQPGQSLTLIATANQGSEATYESGFVIDKFPISRPNLTFSTLTVSNMSPEDSSIYLCSVEDRGVVSGNTIYFGEGSWLTVV.

The CDR3 DNA reads as TGCGCCAGCAGCTGGGACCAAGAGACCCAGTACTTC. It specifies CASSWDQETQYF. This chain connects TRBV5-1 to TRBJ2-5; D gene unclear. The V gene's germline CDR1 is SGHRS and CDR2 YFSETQ. The CDR3 spans 12 residues. V gave up 3 bases and J gave up 0 bases, with 3 bases separating them. The whole variable domain, filled in from reference TRBV5-1 and TRBJ2-5, reads KAGVTQTPRYLIKTRGQQVTLSCSPISGHRSVSWYQQTPGQGLQFLFEYFSETQRNKGNFPGRFSGRQFSNSRSEMNVSTLELGDSALYLCASSWDQETQYFGPGTRLLVL.